A selection of T cell receptor beta chains follows, all from one sample in a study of T-cell reconstitution after alpha-beta-depleted transplantation in children. TCRdb re-analysed the PCR reads in MiXCR, keeping a single row per CDR3 protein. The data contain fewer than 90,000 distinct CDR3 sequences, about 7.3% of them singletons. The specimen was PBMCs from the stem cell graft donor, collected from the stem cell graft. These receptors originate from a human donor who donated a stem cell graft to a child with acute lymphoblastic leukemia. The CDR3 runs from the conserved cysteine through the conserved F or W. The D gene is left open where the match is weak. The size entry is marked missing in some rows and otherwise reads once, few, many or a size class.

many,TRBJ2-1,12,TRBV28,.,TGTGCCAGCAGCCGACTAGGAAATGAGCAGTTCTTC,CASSRLGNEQFF
many,TRBJ2-3,11,TRBV12-3/TRBV12-4,.,TGTGCCAGCAGCCCTGAAGATACGCAGTATTTT,CASSPEDTQYF
many,TRBJ1-1,13,TRBV12-3/TRBV12-4,.,TGTGCCAGCAGCCCCGCGATGAACACTGAAGCTTTCTTT,CASSPAMNTEAFF
.,TRBJ2-1,15,TRBV2,.,TGTGCCAGCAGGGCAACGGGAGTGTCCTACAATGAGCAGTTCTTC,CASRATGVSYNEQFF
many,TRBJ2-1,15,TRBV12-3/TRBV12-4,.,TGTGCCAGCACTATCAGGAGCGGCTCCTACAATGAGCAGTTCTTC,CASTIRSGSYNEQFF
few,TRBJ1-3,17,TRBV12-5,TRBD1,TGTGCTAGTGGTTTGGTACCGGGACAGGGAGACGGAAACACCATATATTTT,CASGLVPGQGDGNTIYF
few,TRBJ2-5,16,TRBV28,TRBD2,TGTGCCAGCAGTGCTCGACTAGCGGGTACACAAGAGACCCAGTACTTC,CASSARLAGTQETQYF
few,TRBJ2-3,15,TRBV12-3/TRBV12-4,TRBD2,TGTGCCAGCCGTCAACTAGCGGGGAGCACAGATACGCAGTATTTT,CASRQLAGSTDTQYF
many,TRBJ2-1,13,TRBV29-1,.,TGCAGCGGTTCAAGGGGGGGGGGCAATGAGCAGTTCTTC,CSGSRGGGNEQFF
few,TRBJ1-1,15,TRBV7-8,.,TGTGCCAGCAGCTTGGCAGGGCTCATGAACACTGAAGCTTTCTTT,CASSLAGLMNTEAFF
many,TRBJ2-2,14,TRBV6-2/TRBV6-3,TRBD2,TGTGCCAGTTCTAGCGGGGGGGCCGCCGGGGAGCTGTTTTTT,CASSSGGAAGELFF
many,TRBJ1-6,18,TRBV18,TRBD1,TGTGCCAGCTCACCAAATGCCGGGACAGGGGTAAGTGATTCACCCCTCCACTTT,CASSPNAGTGVSDSPLHF
.,TRBJ2-5,14,TRBV6-1,.,TGTGCCAGCAGTCCCGGGAACCTTGAAGAGACCCAGTACTTC,CASSPGNLEETQYF
few,TRBJ1-5,15,TRBV12-3/TRBV12-4,.,TGTGCCAGCAGTCCTAGTATGAGAATGGGTCAGCCCCAGCATTTT,CASSPSMRMGQPQHF
many,TRBJ2-7,14,TRBV7-9,TRBD1,TGTGCCAGCAGCAAACAGGGGCCTACCTACGAGCAGTACTTC,CASSKQGPTYEQYF
many,TRBJ2-2,15,TRBV5-1,.,TGCGCCAGCAGCTTGGAGTTGTCAAACACCGGGGAGCTGTTTTTT,CASSLELSNTGELFF
.,TRBJ2-3,19,TRBV7-8,TRBD2,TGTGCCAGCAGCTTTGGGGCTAGCGGGGGGGTTTTATCCACAGATACGCAGTATTTT,CASSFGASGGVLSTDTQYF
many,TRBJ2-2,16,TRBV12-3/TRBV12-4,TRBD2,TGTGCCAGCAGTTACGGGGCCCGGGAGGCGACCGGGGAGCTGTTTTTT,CASSYGAREATGELFF
few,TRBJ2-3,12,TRBV28,.,TGTGCCAGCAGTTTGGTCCGTGATACGCAGTATTTT,CASSLVRDTQYF
many,TRBJ2-7,15,TRBV4-1,TRBD2,TGCGCCAGCACCTTCGGGACTAGCGGGAGTTACGAGCAGTACTTC,CASTFGTSGSYEQYF
many,TRBJ1-1,14,TRBV2,.,TGTGCCAGCAGTGAAGTTCGGGGAGGGACTGAAGCTTTCTTT,CASSEVRGGTEAFF
many,TRBJ1-1,16,TRBV12-3/TRBV12-4,TRBD1,TGTGCCAGCAGTGACTCGACAGGGCCAGCTAACACTGAAGCTTTCTTT,CASSDSTGPANTEAFF
many,TRBJ1-1,13,TRBV7-8,.,TGTGCCAGCAGTTTCGGCAGGAACACTGAAGCTTTCTTT,CASSFGRNTEAFF
.,TRBJ2-2,16,TRBV5-4,.,TGTGCCAGCAGCAAGACAGGAGTTATTAACACCGGGGAGCTGTTTTTT,CASSKTGVINTGELFF
few,TRBJ2-7,16,TRBV12-3/TRBV12-4,TRBD2,TGTGCCAGCAGTTCCTCTAGCGGGGGGGCCCGGTTGCAGCAGTACTTC,CASSSSSGGARLQQYF
many,TRBJ2-2,17,TRBV4-2,TRBD2,TGTGCCAGCAGCCAAGATCAGGCTAGCGGGGATATCGGGGAGCTGTTTTTT,CASSQDQASGDIGELFF
many,TRBJ2-7,15,TRBV27,.,TGTGCCAGCAGTTTAGGAAATAGCGGACCCTACGAGCAGTACTTC,CASSLGNSGPYEQYF
.,TRBJ2-3,14,TRBV20-1,.,TGCAGTGCTAGAGGAGGAGGGGCCACAGATACGCAGTATTTT,CSARGGGATDTQYF
.,TRBJ1-2,10,TRBV19,.,TGTGCCAGCTGGAGCTATGGCTACACCTTC,CASWSYGYTF
.,TRBJ1-1,13,TRBV6-2/TRBV6-3,.,TGTGCCAGCAGTACGACGGCGAACACTGAAGCTTTCTTT,CASSTTANTEAFF
.,TRBJ2-3,12,TRBV4-1,.,TGCGCCAGCAGCCTAAACGGGGATACGCAGTATTTT,CASSLNGDTQYF
many,TRBJ2-1,16,TRBV5-1,.,TGCGCCAGTAGCTACGGGGGCAGTTTGACCTACAATGAGCAGTTCTTC,CASSYGGSLTYNEQFF
many,TRBJ1-5,13,TRBV24-1,.,TGTGCCACCAGTGGGGATGGCAATCAGCCCCAGCATTTT,CATSGDGNQPQHF
many,TRBJ2-1,16,TRBV20-1,TRBD2,TGCAGTGCTAGAGATTACGTCGGGGGGACCTACAATGAGCAGTTCTTC,CSARDYVGGTYNEQFF
many,TRBJ2-3,14,TRBV13,TRBD1,TGTGCCAGCAGCTGGGGACAGGGAGTGGATACGCAGTATTTT,CASSWGQGVDTQYF
many,TRBJ2-7,13,TRBV10-3,.,TGTGCCATCAGGGGGGTTAGCTCCTACGAGCAGTACTTC,CAIRGVSSYEQYF
few,TRBJ2-1,15,TRBV29-1,TRBD1,TGCAGCGTTGCCCCCGGGACAGGGGGATTGTATGAGCAGTTCTTC,CSVAPGTGGLYEQFF